This T cell receptor (beta chain) was identified in a study of cytomegalovirus exposure and HLA in healthy donors. Method: immunoSEQ multiplex PCR; TCRdb's copy keeps in-frame clones and lacks some. The sample holds under 400,000 clones, roughly 87% seen once. Trimming pared 4 bases from V and 7 bases from J, leaving 17 bases between. Germline V gene data show CDR1 as SGHVS and CDR2 as FNYEAQ. This CDR3 is 14 amino acids long. Sequenced sample: PBMCs. The genes are TRBV7-6 and TRBJ2-7, with D hard to call. The sequence was obtained from a man aged 30 to 39 in good health and CMV-seronegative. CDR3 coding DNA: TGTGCCAGCAGCTCGCCTTTGCGCTCCCCGGAGCAGTACTTC. Protein sequence: CASSSPLRSPEQYF.